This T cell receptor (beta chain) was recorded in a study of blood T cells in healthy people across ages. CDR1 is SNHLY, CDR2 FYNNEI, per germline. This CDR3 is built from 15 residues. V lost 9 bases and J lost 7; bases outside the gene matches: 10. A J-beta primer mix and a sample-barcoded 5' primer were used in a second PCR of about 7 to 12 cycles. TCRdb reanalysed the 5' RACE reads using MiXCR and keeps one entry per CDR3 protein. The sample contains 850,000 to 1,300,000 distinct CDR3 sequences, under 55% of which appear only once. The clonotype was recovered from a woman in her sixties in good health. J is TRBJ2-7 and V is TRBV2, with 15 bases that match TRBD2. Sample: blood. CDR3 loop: CASGLAGGPSGEQYF. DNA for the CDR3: TGTGCCAGTGGACTAGCGGGAGGGCCATCCGGAGAGCAGTACTTC.